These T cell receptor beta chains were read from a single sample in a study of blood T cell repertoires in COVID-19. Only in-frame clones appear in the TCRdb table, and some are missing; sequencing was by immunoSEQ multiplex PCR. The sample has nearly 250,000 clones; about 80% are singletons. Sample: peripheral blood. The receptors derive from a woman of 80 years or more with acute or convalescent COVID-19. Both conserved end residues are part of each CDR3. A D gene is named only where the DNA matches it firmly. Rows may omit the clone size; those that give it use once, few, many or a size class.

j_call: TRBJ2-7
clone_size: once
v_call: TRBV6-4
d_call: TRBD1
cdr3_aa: CASKVTGSYEQYF
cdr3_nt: TGTGCCAGCAAGGTGACAGGGTCCTACGAGCAGTACTTC

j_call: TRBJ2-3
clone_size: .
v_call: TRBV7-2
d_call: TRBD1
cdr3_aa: CASCGDRADTQYF
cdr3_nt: TGTGCCAGCTGCGGGGACAGGGCAGATACGCAGTATTTT

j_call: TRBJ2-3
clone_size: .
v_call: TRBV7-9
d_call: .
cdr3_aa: CASSLTATPTDTQYF
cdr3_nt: TGTGCCAGCAGCTTGACAGCGACACCGACAGATACGCAGTATTTT

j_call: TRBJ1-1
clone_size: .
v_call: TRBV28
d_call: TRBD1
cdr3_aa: CASRSDRGTEAFF
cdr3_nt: TGTGCCAGCAGATCCGACAGGGGCACTGAAGCTTTCTTT

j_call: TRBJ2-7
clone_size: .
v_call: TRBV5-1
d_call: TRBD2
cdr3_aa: CASSRSGETTYEQYF
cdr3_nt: TGCGCCAGCAGCCGTAGCGGGGAGACTACCTACGAGCAGTACTTC

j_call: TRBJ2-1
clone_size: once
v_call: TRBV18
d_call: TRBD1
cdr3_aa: CASSRDRAYNEQFF
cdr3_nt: TGTGCCAGCTCCCGGGACAGGGCCTACAATGAGCAGTTCTTC

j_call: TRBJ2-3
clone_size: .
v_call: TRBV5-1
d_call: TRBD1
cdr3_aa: CASSLPTGETDTQYF
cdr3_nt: TGCGCCAGCAGCCTACCGACAGGGGAAACAGATACGCAGTATTTT

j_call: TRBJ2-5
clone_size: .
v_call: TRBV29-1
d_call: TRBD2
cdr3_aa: CSVEGTISGTQETQYF
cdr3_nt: TGCAGCGTTGAAGGTACGATTAGCGGGACCCAAGAGACCCAGTACTTC

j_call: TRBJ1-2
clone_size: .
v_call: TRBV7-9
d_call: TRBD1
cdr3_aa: CASSPPGGAGHGYTF
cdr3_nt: TGTGCCAGCAGCCCTCCAGGGGGCGCAGGTCATGGCTACACCTTC

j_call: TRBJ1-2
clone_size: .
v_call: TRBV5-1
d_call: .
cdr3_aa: CASSLDQAGGYTF
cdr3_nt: TGCGCCAGCAGCTTGGATCAGGCAGGGGGCTACACCTTC

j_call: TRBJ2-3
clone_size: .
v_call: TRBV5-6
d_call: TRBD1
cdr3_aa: CASSTGQGSTDTQYF
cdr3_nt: TGTGCCAGCAGCACGGGACAGGGAAGCACAGATACGCAGTATTTT

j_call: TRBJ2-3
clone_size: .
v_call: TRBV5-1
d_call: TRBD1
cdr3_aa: CASSNRTGPDTQYF
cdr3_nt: TGCGCCAGCAGTAATCGGACAGGGCCAGATACGCAGTATTTT

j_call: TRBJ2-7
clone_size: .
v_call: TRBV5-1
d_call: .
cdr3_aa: CASSWTRDNYEQYF
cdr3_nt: TGCGCCAGCAGCTGGACCAGGGACAACTACGAGCAGTACTTC

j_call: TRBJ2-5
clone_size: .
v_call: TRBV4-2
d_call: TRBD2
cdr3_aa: CASSQIAGETQYF
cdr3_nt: TGTGCCAGCAGCCAAATAGCGGGGGAGACCCAGTACTTC

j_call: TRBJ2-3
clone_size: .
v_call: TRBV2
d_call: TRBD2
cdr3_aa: CASSVLAGRSTDTQYF
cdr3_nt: TGTGCCAGCAGTGTACTAGCGGGACGGAGCACAGATACGCAGTATTTT

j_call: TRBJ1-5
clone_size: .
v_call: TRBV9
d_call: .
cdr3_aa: CASGSYQPQHF
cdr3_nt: TGTGCCAGCGGCAGTTATCAGCCCCAGCATTTT

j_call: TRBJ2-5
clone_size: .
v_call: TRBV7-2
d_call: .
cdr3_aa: CASSLEGWAGQETQYF
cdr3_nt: TGTGCCAGCAGCTTAGAGGGCTGGGCGGGACAAGAGACCCAGTACTTC

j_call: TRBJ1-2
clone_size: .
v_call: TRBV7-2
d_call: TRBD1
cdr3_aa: CASSLGQGKNYGYTF
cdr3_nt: TGTGCCAGCAGCTTGGGACAGGGTAAAAACTATGGCTACACCTTC

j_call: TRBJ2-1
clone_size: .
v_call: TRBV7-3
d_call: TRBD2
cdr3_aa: CASSVERDLKQFF
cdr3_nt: TGTGCCAGCAGCGTCGAGCGGGATTTGAAGCAGTTCTTC

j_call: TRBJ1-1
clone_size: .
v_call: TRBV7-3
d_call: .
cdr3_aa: CASSLRQNTEAFF
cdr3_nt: TGTGCCAGCAGCTTAAGACAGAACACTGAAGCTTTCTTT

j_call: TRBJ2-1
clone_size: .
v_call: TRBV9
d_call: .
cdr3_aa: CASSPSSQRNEQFF
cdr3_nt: TGTGCCAGCAGCCCATCGTCGCAGCGGAATGAGCAGTTCTTC

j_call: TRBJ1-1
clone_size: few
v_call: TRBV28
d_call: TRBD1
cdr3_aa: CASSPVTGAVNTEAFF
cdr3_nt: TGTGCCAGCAGTCCCGTGACAGGGGCCGTGAACACTGAAGCTTTCTTT

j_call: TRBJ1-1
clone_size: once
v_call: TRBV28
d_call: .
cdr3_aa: CASSLIPGNTEAFF
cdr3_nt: TGTGCCAGCAGTTTAATCCCGGGGAACACTGAAGCTTTCTTT

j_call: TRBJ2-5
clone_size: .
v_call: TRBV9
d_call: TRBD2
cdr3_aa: CASSVEVGGGRSQETQYF
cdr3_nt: TGTGCCAGCAGCGTAGAGGTGGGCGGCGGGAGATCCCAAGAGACCCAGTACTTC

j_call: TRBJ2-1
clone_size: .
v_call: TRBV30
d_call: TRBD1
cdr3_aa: CAHRTGGSYNEQFF
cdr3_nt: TGTGCCCACCGGACAGGGGGCTCCTACAATGAGCAGTTCTTC

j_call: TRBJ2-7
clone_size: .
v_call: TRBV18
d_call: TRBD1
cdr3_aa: CASSSPGQGNYEQYF
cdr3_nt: TGTGCCAGCTCATCACCGGGACAGGGCAACTACGAGCAGTACTTC

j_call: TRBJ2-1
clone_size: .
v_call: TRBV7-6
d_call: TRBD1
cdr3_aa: CASSLVTGGNEQFF
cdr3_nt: TGTGCCAGCAGCCTAGTGACAGGGGGCAATGAGCAGTTCTTC

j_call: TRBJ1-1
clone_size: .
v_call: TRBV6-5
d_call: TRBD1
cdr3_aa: CASGAGGPMNTEAFF
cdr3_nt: TGTGCCAGCGGGGCAGGGGGCCCCATGAACACTGAAGCTTTCTTT

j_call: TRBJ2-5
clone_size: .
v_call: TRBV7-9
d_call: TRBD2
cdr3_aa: CASSPRGGETQYF
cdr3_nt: TGTGCCAGCAGCCCCCGCGGGGGTGAGACCCAGTACTTC

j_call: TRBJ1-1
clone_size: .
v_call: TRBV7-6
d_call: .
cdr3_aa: CASSIVARDSLATEAFF
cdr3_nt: TGTGCCAGCAGCATTGTTGCCCGGGACTCCCTGGCCACTGAAGCTTTCTTT

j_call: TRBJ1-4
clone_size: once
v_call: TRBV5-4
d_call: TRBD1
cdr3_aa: CASSRDRGPEKLFF
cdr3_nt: TGTGCCAGCAGTCGAGACAGGGGGCCTGAAAAACTGTTTTTT

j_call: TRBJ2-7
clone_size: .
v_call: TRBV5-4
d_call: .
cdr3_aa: CASSQSGTSYEQYF
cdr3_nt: TGTGCCAGCAGCCAAAGCGGAACCTCCTACGAGCAGTACTTC

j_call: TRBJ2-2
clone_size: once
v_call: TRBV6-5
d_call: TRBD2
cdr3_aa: CASSRTSGNTGELFF
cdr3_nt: TGTGCCAGCAGTAGGACTAGCGGGAACACCGGGGAGCTGTTTTTT

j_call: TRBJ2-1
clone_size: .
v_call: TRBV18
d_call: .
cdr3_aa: CASSQMETNNEQFF
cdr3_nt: TGTGCCAGCTCACAGATGGAGACTAACAATGAGCAGTTCTTC

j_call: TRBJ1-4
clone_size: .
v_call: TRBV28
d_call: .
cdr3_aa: CASSRGGGFIEKLFF
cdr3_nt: TGTGCCAGCAGTCGCGGAGGCGGCTTTATTGAAAAACTGTTTTTT

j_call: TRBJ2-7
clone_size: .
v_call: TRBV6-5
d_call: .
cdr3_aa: CASPADFRGSEQYF
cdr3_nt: TGTGCCAGTCCTGCGGACTTTAGAGGGTCCGAGCAGTACTTC

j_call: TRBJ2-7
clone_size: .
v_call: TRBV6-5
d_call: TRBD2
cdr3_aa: CASSNSGGHSYEQYF
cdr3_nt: TGTGCCAGCAGCAATAGCGGGGGGCACTCCTACGAGCAGTACTTC

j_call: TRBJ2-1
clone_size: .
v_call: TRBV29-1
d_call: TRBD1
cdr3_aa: CSVHSGTASYNEQFF
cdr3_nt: TGCAGCGTACATTCCGGGACAGCTTCCTACAATGAGCAGTTCTTC

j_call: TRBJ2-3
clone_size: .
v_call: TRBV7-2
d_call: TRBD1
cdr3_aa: CASSQQGPADTQYF
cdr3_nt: TGTGCCAGCAGCCAACAGGGGCCGGCTGATACGCAGTATTTT

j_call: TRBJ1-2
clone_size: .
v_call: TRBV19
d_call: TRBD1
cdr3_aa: CASNLGTVNYGYTF
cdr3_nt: TGTGCCAGTAACCTAGGGACAGTTAACTATGGCTACACCTTC

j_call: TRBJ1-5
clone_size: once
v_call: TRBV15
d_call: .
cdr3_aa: CATSRESRNQPQHF
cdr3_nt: TGTGCCACCAGCAGAGAATCGCGGAATCAGCCCCAGCATTTT

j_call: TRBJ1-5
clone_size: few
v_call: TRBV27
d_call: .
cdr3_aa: CASSLSGGRRQPQHF
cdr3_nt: TGTGCCAGCAGTTTATCGGGGGGGAGACGGCAGCCCCAGCATTTT

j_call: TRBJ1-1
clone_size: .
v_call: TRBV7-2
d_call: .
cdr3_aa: CASSSHRGTTEAFF
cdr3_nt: TGTGCCAGCAGCTCCCACCGGGGGACCACTGAAGCTTTCTTT

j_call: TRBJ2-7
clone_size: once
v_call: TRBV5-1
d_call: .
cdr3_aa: CASSLALGRGDFSYEQYF
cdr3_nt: TGCGCCAGCAGCTTGGCCTTAGGCAGGGGGGACTTCTCCTACGAGCAGTACTTC

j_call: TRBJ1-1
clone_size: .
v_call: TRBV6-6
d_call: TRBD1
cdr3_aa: CASGNRGGNTEAFF
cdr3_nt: TGTGCCAGCGGGAACAGGGGCGGGAACACTGAAGCTTTCTTT